The 27 T cell receptor beta chains listed next were all sequenced from one sample in a study of low-dose radiotherapy and immunotherapy resistance in tumors. TRAV- and TRBV-specific primers, spanning alpha and beta chains, primed first-strand cDNA. A roughly 21-cycle PCR with a constant-region primer and V-primer adapter amplified TCRs. TCRdb fed the reads into MiXCR, producing one record per CDR3 protein. The repertoire holds thousands of distinct CDR3 sequences, with around 50% as singletons. Source of these receptors: a human donor with advanced metastatic prostate, ovarian, gallbladder or colorectal cancer (not recorded which). This table probably holds off-target reads from a library built for another chain.

The V call is TRBV7-3, the J call TRBJ2-1; TRBD1 aligns across 7 bases. Germline CDR1 reads SGHTA; CDR2 reads FQGTGA. Trimming cost V 5 bases and J 4 bases; bases outside gene matches: 8. The CDR3 is made up of 15 amino acids. The CDR3 DNA follows: TGTGCCAGCAGCCATATGGGACAGTTTTACAATGAGCAGTTCTTC. Translation gives CASSHMGQFYNEQFF.

The V gene is TRBV4-1, the J gene TRBJ2-7; tentatively, D is TRBD1 or TRBD2 (5 bases each). The CDR3 sequence is 13 residues long. V was trimmed by 1 base and J by 5 bases, leaving 9 bases between them. Germline values: CDR1 MGHRA, CDR2 YSYEKL. The chain's CDR3 is CASSQAGDHEQYF. The CDR3 DNA is TGCGCCAGCAGCCAAGCTGGGGACCACGAGCAGTACTTC.

This sequence joins TRBV28 and TRBJ1-1; tentatively, D is TRBD1 (5 bases). Trimming shortened V by 5 bases and J by 4 bases, and 17 bases separated the two germline ends. Germline V gives CDR1 MDHEN, CDR2 SYDVKM. This CDR3 has 15 amino acids. The CDR3 is CASSKKTGIGTEAFF. The CDR3 bases are TGTGCCAGCAGTAAAAAAACAGGTATTGGCACTGAAGCTTTCTTT. The variable domain in full, completed from reference TRBV28 and TRBJ1-1, reads DVKVTQSSRYLVKRTGEKVFLECVQDMDHENMFWYRQDPGLGLRLIYFSYDVKMKEKGDIPEGYSVSREKKERFSLILESASTNQTSMYLCASSKKTGIGTEAFFGQGTRLTVV.

This clonotype was counted between two and nine times. V usage is TRBV19 and J usage is TRBJ2-2, with a possible D match to TRBD2 (5 bases). Trimming cost V 2 bases and J 8 bases, with 15 bases left between them. Germline-derived CDR1 and CDR2 are LNHDA and SQIVND (reference sequence). CDR3 length equals 15 residues. The CDR3 DNA sequence: TGTGCCAGTAGTATACCCACTAGGTTCCTAGGGGAGCTGTTTTTT. Translated, it gives CASSIPTRFLGELFF.

For the CDR3, the DNA is TGTGCCAGCAGTGAAGGAGGGACTAGCCTTTATGAGCAGTTCTTC. This gives the protein CASSEGGTSLYEQFF. The gene calls are TRBV2 and TRBJ2-1, with 9 bases lining up with TRBD2. Germline V gives CDR1 SNHLY, CDR2 FYNNEI. The junction had 6 bases not matched to a gene; V was cut back by 1 base and J by 8 bases. CDR3 size: 15 residues.

This chain uses TRBV5-1 with TRBJ1-5, with TRBD1 identical over 8 bases. J lost 4 bases, V lost 0 bases, and 3 bases had no gene match. The germline gives CDR1 SGHRS, CDR2 YFSETQ. This CDR3 is 15 amino acids long. The CDR3 sequence: CASSLAGTGNQPQHF. CDR3 nucleotide sequence: TGCGCCAGCAGCTTGGCTGGGACAGGAAATCAGCCCCAGCATTTT.

The rearrangement joins TRBV9 to TRBJ2-2, with a tentative D call TRBD1 (6 bases). The ends were cut back, 3 bases at V and 0 bases at J, with 9 bases in the middle. The V gene's germline CDR1 is SGDLS and CDR2 YYNGEE. This CDR3 is 15 amino acids long. CDR3 sequence: CASSAGTTNTGELFF. CDR3 bases: TGTGCCAGCAGCGCCGGGACAACGAACACCGGGGAGCTGTTTTTT.

V gene TRBV19 combines with J gene TRBJ2-6, with 8 nucleotides matching TRBD1. This CDR3 region has 16 residues. Germline CDR1 reads LNHDA; CDR2 reads SQIVND (reference sequence). V was pared by 5 bases and J by 2 bases, with 5 bases of the junction left unmatched. The CDR3 region is CASSPIRGPGANVLTF. CDR3 sequence (DNA): TGTGCCAGTAGTCCCATCAGGGGGCCTGGGGCCAACGTCCTGACTTTC.

This clonotype was observed a handful of times. The chain uses TRBV10-3 and TRBJ2-3, with a possible D match to TRBD1 (6 bases). V lost 3 bases, J lost 4 bases, and 8 bases lay in between. Germline V gives CDR1 ENHRY, CDR2 SYGVKD. The CDR3 sequence is 13 residues long. This chain's CDR3 is CAISDWGPDTQYF. In DNA form, the CDR3 reads TGTGCCATCAGTGATTGGGGGCCAGATACGCAGTATTTT.

Worth noting for this clonotype: A read error may produce the germline difference seen at one junction end. The rearrangement links TRBV7-7 to TRBJ1-1, with 7 bases that match TRBD1. This CDR3 is 13 amino acids long. Germline V gene sequence: CDR1 SSHAT, CDR2 FNYEAQ (reference sequence). The CDR3 DNA sequence: TGTGCTAGCAGCTTAAGACAGGGCACTGAAGCTTTCTTT. This encodes CASSLRQGTEAFF.

The chain couples TRBV5-1 to TRBJ2-7, with TRBD1 as a possible D gene (5 bases). Deletions cut 0 bases from V and 4 bases from J, with 11 bases between. The length of the CDR3 is 14 residues. CDR1 and CDR2 from the germline V gene are SGHRS and YFSETQ. In DNA form, the CDR3 reads TGCGCCAGCAGCTTGGGTGGACATACATACGAGCAGTACTTC. Its translation: CASSLGGHTYEQYF. The variable domain in full, completed from reference TRBV5-1 and TRBJ2-7, reads KAGVTQTPRYLIKTRGQQVTLSCSPISGHRSVSWYQQTPGQGLQFLFEYFSETQRNKGNFPGRFSGRQFSNSRSEMNVSTLELGDSALYLCASSLGGHTYEQYFGPGTRLTVT.

Notes on this clonotype: The junction shows a germline mismatch at one end, possibly a read error. The chain recombines TRBV13 with TRBJ1-6; D remains ambiguous. This CDR3 contains 15 residues. The V gene's germline CDR1 is PRHDT and CDR2 FYEKMQ (reference sequence). The CDR3 coding sequence is TGTGCAATGAGAGCAGGTAACACCAATGCAGGCAAATCGACCTTT. Amino acid sequence: CAMRAGNTNAGKSTF.

This clonotype was recorded a few times. This chain joins TRBV6-8 and TRBJ1-4; weak D call: TRBD1 (5 bases). Germline V gene sequence: CDR1 MNHGY, CDR2 SAAAGT. Trimming removed 1 base at V and 4 bases at J, with 7 bases between. The CDR3 sequence is 14 residues long. CDR3 amino acids: CASSYWGGNEKLFF. The CDR3, as DNA: TGTGCCAGCAGTTACTGGGGGGGTAATGAAAAACTGTTTTTT.

The V gene is TRBV5-1, the J gene TRBJ2-7; no clear D gene. The CDR3 sequence is 13 residues long. The germline V gene has CDR1 SGHRS and CDR2 YFSETQ. V shed 4 bases and J shed 5 bases, with 13 bases lying between them. The CDR3, as DNA: TGCGCCAGCAGCGTTACACCAGTGGACGAGCAGTACTTC. Its protein is CASSVTPVDEQYF.

This clonotype has a handful of counts. This chain joins TRBV19 and TRBJ2-3, with 11 bases lining up with TRBD2. V dropped 3 bases and J dropped 5; count of bases not matched to a gene: 4. CDR3 length: 15 amino acids. Germline values: CDR1 LNHDA, CDR2 SQIVND (reference sequence). The CDR3 coding sequence is TGTGCCAGTAGTATCGCACTAGCGGGGGAAGATACGCAGTATTTT. This encodes CASSIALAGEDTQYF.

Notes on this clonotype: At one end, the junction sequence differs from germline, possibly due to a read error. The chain has TRBV7-6 and TRBJ2-2; D is unclear. The CDR3 contains 15 residues. Germline-derived CDR1 and CDR2 are SGHVS and FNYEAQ. CDR3 residues: CASSQSPRQGGELFF. In DNA, the CDR3 is TGTGCTAGCAGCCAGTCCCCGAGGCAAGGCGGGGAGCTGTTTTTT. Variable domain in full (rest from reference TRBV7-6 and TRBJ2-2): GAGVSQSPRYKVTKRGQDVALRCDPISGHVSLYWYRQALGQGPEFLTYFNYEAQQDKSGLPNDRFSAERPEGSISTLTIQRTEQRDSAMYRCASSQSPRQGGELFFGEGSRLTVL.

The CDR3: CASRGDSFYGYTF. The CDR3 DNA reads as TGTGCCAGCAGAGGCGACAGCTTCTATGGCTACACCTTC. The V gene is TRBV28, the J gene TRBJ1-2, with D possibly TRBD1 on 5 matching bases. V gave up 6 bases and J gave up 4 bases, with 12 bases separating them. Germline V gives CDR1 MDHEN, CDR2 SYDVKM. The CDR3 has 13 amino acids.

Written as DNA, the CDR3 is TGTGCCAGTAAGGACGGTCCAACAGTTTATGGCTACACCTTC. Translating it yields CASKDGPTVYGYTF. This rearrangement joins TRBV19 to TRBJ1-2; no definite D call. The CDR3 runs to 14 residues. Germline V gene data show CDR1 as LNHDA and CDR2 as SQIVND (reference sequence). Trimming took 7 bases from V and 5 from J, leaving 17 bases between them.

This clonotype is large in the sample. The chain uses TRBV5-4 and TRBJ1-5; D not certain. There are 12 residues in the CDR3. Germline CDR1 is SGHNT and CDR2 is YYREEE (reference sequence). V was shortened by 0 bases and J by 9 bases, with 7 bases between the two germline ends. The CDR3 is CASSLGEGPQHF. The CDR3 nucleotides are TGTGCCAGCAGCTTGGGGGAAGGGCCCCAGCATTTT.

This chain uses TRBV28 with TRBJ2-3; TRBD1 matches 7 bases. Trimming removed 5 bases from V and 4 bases from J; junction bases left unmatched: 9. The CDR3 has 15 residues. CDR1 MDHEN and CDR2 SYDVKM come from the germline V gene. The CDR3: CASSRVTGPPDTQYF. The CDR3 DNA follows: TGTGCCAGCAGTCGGGTGACAGGGCCTCCAGATACGCAGTATTTT.

This clonotype was picked up a small number of times. The chain uses TRBV29-1 and TRBJ2-3; unclear D gene. Germline V lookup: CDR1 SQVTM, CDR2 ANQGSEA. CDR3 length: 9 amino acids. V was cut by 0 bases and J by 8 bases, with 0 bases left in between. The CDR3 reads CSVEDTQYF. The DNA of the CDR3 is TGCAGCGTTGAAGATACGCAGTATTTT.

This clonotype appeared a few times. This chain uses TRBV5-5 with TRBJ2-3; D call uncertain. With 4 bases removed from V and 5 bases from J, the gap between germline ends came to 20 bases. The CDR3 has 16 residues. Germline assignment: CDR1 SGHKS and CDR2 YYEKEE (reference sequence). CDR3 residues: CASSQNLLALGDTQYF. CDR3 sequence (DNA): TGTGCCAGCAGCCAAAACCTACTGGCTCTAGGAGATACGCAGTATTTT.

The CDR3 is CASAPAEEDTQYF. CDR3 in DNA: TGTGCCAGCGCGCCGGCGGAGGAAGATACGCAGTATTTT. The chain combines TRBV2 with TRBJ2-3; weak D call: TRBD2 (5 bases). This CDR3 is built from 13 residues. CDR1 and CDR2 (germline): SNHLY, FYNNEI. V was pared by 8 bases and J by 5 bases, with 14 bases between.

This rearrangement joins TRBV2 to TRBJ1-1; 9 bases align to TRBD1. CDR1 and CDR2 from the germline V gene are SNHLY and FYNNEI. The CDR3 runs to 19 residues. The junction had 16 bases not matched to a gene; V was cut back by 4 bases and J by 1 base. The CDR3 coding sequence is TGTGCCAGCAGTGTCCCTCCTACGGACAGGGGATTGAGGAACACTGAAGCTTTCTTT. Amino acids: CASSVPPTDRGLRNTEAFF. The full variable domain, its missing parts supplied by reference TRBV2 and TRBJ1-1, is EPEVTQTPSHQVTQMGQEVILRCVPISNHLYFYWYRQILGQKVEFLVSFYNNEISEKSEIFDDQFSVERPDGSNFTLKIRSTKLEDSAMYFCASSVPPTDRGLRNTEAFFGQGTRLTVV.

J is TRBJ2-1 and V is TRBV5-1; a possible D gene is TRBD2 (5 bases). CDR3 length: 16 residues. V was pared by 5 bases and J by 0 bases, with 15 bases between. Germline V lookup: CDR1 SGHRS, CDR2 YFSETQ. The CDR3, as DNA: TGCGCCAGCAGGCCGGAGGCGGTAAGCTCCTACAATGAGCAGTTCTTC. Encoded protein: CASRPEAVSSYNEQFF.

V usage is TRBV7-2 and J usage is TRBJ2-2; no firm D call. From germline, CDR1 is SGHTA and CDR2 FQGNSA. CDR3 length: 14 residues. V was cut by 5 bases and J by 0 bases, with 7 bases left in between. The CDR3 nucleotides read TGTGCCAGCAGCAACCCAACGAACACCGGGGAGCTGTTTTTT. Translating gives CASSNPTNTGELFF.

With respect to this clonotype: At one end, the junction sequence differs from germline, possibly due to a read error. V is TRBV5-3 and J is TRBJ2-1, with D maybe TRBD2 (5 bases). TRBV5-3 is labeled an ORF, and its function is uncertain. The length of the CDR3 is 15 residues. The CDR3: CASSNPGNLYNEQFF. CDR3 bases: TGCGCCAGCAGCAACCCGGGGAACCTTTACAATGAGCAGTTCTTC.